The subject of this entry is one T cell receptor (beta chain). The source of the sample is a study of blood T cell repertoires in COVID-19. Across the whole study: Specimens from acute and convalescent COVID-19 originated in the United States, Italy and Spain. T cells, B-cell-depleted T cells, or PBMCs provided the cDNA or gDNA that served as material.

As handled by the study authors: Amplification with reference gene primers provided the estimates of nucleated cell counts. Assay used: immunoSEQ multiplex PCR; TCRdb lists only in-frame clones, some missing. That table supplies the V and J calls and clone size; D and trimming were determined from the DNA. Here the sample spans about 190,000 clones, 80% to 90% being singletons. Seattle patients were enrolled during active infection and followed longitudinally. The length of the CDR3 is 16 residues. CDR1 is LNHNV and CDR2 is YYDKDF in the germline V gene (reference sequence). The V and J ends lost 3 bases and 1 base, in that order; junction bases with no gene match: 6.

The clonotype was recovered from a woman at least 80 years old with COVID-19, enrolled during active disease. This rearrangement joins TRBV15 to TRBJ2-7; 10 bases are a match to TRBD1. The sequenced sample consisted of peripheral blood. The CDR3 nucleotides read TGTGCCACCAGCAGCGGGACAGGGGAAAAATCCTACGAGCAGTACTTC. This encodes CATSSGTGEKSYEQYF.